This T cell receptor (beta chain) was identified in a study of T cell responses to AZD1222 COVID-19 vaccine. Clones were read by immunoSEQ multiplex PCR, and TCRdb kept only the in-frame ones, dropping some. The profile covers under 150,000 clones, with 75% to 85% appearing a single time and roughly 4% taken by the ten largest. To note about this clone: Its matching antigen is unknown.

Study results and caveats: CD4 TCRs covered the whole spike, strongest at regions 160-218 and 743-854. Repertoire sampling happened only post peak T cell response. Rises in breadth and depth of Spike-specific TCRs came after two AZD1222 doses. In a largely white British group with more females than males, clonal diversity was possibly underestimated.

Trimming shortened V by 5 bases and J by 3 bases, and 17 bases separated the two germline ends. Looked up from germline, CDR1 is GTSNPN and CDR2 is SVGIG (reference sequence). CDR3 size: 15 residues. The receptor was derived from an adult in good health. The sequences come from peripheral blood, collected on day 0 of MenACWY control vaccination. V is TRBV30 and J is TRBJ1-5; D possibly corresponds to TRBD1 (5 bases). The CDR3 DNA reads TGTGCCTGGTCGTATCAGGGTAGCCCCAATCAGCCCCAGCATTTT. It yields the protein CAWSYQGSPNQPQHF. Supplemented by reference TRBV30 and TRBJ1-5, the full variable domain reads SQTIHQWPATLVQPVGSPLSLECTVEGTSNPNLYWYRQAAGRGLQLLFYSVGIGQISSEVPQNLSASRPQDRQFILSSKKLLLSDSGFYLCAWSYQGSPNQPQHFGDGTRLSIL.